The rows below give T cell receptor beta chains drawn from one sample of a study of T cell responses to AZD1222 COVID-19 vaccine. Only in-frame clones appear in the TCRdb table, and some are missing; sequencing was by immunoSEQ multiplex PCR. The sample records approximately 70,000 clones, about 85% being singletons. Source: peripheral blood, taken on day 0 of AZD1222 vaccination. Receptors originate from an adult in good health. Each CDR3 is given with its conserved first and last residue. A D gene is named only where the DNA matches it firmly. Expanded clones are given a class, and other clones once, few, many or no size at all.

j_call | d_call | v_call | clone_size | cdr3_nt | cdr3_aa
TRBJ1-2 | - | TRBV6-1 | - | TGTGCCAGCAGTGACCTGGCAGCAGGTGGCTACACCTTC | CASSDLAAGGYTF
TRBJ1-2 | - | TRBV6-1 | - | TGTGCCAGCAGCGAAACCTATCAGTGGGTTAACTATGGCTACACCTTC | CASSETYQWVNYGYTF
TRBJ1-2 | - | TRBV27 | few | TGTGCCAGCAGTTTAAAATCCAGTAACTATGGCTACACCTTC | CASSLKSSNYGYTF
TRBJ2-7 | - | TRBV30 | - | TGTGCCTGGAGTGATGTATCTCGAAACTACGAGCAGTACTTC | CAWSDVSRNYEQYF
TRBJ1-4 | - | TRBV12-3/TRBV12-4 | - | TGTGCCAGCAGGTCCACAGATGAAAAACTGTTTTTT | CASRSTDEKLFF
TRBJ2-5 | - | TRBV18 | - | TGTGCCAGCTCACCAAAGCCACCCACGGAGACCCAGTACTTC | CASSPKPPTETQYF
TRBJ2-3 | TRBD1 | TRBV12-5 | - | TGTGCTAGTGGTTTGGGCCTGGGGACAGGGACAGATACGCAGTATTTT | CASGLGLGTGTDTQYF
TRBJ2-2 | - | TRBV19 | - | TGTGCCAGTAGCAGACAAGCCCCCGTATTAACCGGGGAGCTGTTTTTT | CASSRQAPVLTGELFF
TRBJ2-7 | - | TRBV27 | - | TGTGCCAGCAGAAAGGACAGCTCCTACGAGCAGTACTTC | CASRKDSSYEQYF
TRBJ1-2 | TRBD1 | TRBV18 | - | TGTGCCAGCTCACCAGTTGGACAGGAGTTCTATGGCTACACCTTC | CASSPVGQEFYGYTF
TRBJ1-2 | - | TRBV5-1 | - | TGCGCCAGCAGCTTGGACAGGGAGGGCTACACCTTC | CASSLDREGYTF
TRBJ2-1 | TRBD2 | TRBV4-1 | - | TGCGCCAGCAGCCTTGGACTAGCGGGGGAGAGCTCCTACAATGAGCAGTTCTTC | CASSLGLAGESSYNEQFF
TRBJ1-1 | TRBD1 | TRBV5-4 | - | TGTGCCAGCAGCCCGGTTAGACAGGGGGCCAGTGGAGCTTTCTTT | CASSPVRQGASGAFF
TRBJ2-1 | - | TRBV6-5 | - | TGTGCCAGCAGTTACTCGGGGCTAGGGAATGAGCAGTTCTTC | CASSYSGLGNEQFF
TRBJ2-7 | TRBD1 | TRBV7-9 | - | TGTGCCAGCAGCTTCGGGACAGGGGGCGCCGGGTCCTACGAGCAGTACTTC | CASSFGTGGAGSYEQYF
TRBJ2-5 | - | TRBV18 | - | TGTGCCAGCTCGGCGTGGGGCCAACCATCCTATCAAGAGACCCAGTACTTC | CASSAWGQPSYQETQYF
TRBJ1-6 | - | TRBV2 | - | TGTGCCAGCAGTCCCGGGACGGACCCTTCACCCCTCCACTTT | CASSPGTDPSPLHF
TRBJ2-1 | TRBD2 | TRBV19 | - | TGTGCCAGTAGTAAAGGGACTAGCGGGAGTATTTACAATGAGCAGTTCTTC | CASSKGTSGSIYNEQFF
TRBJ1-1 | - | TRBV12-5 | - | TGTGCTAGTGGTTTGTCGGGACCAGAAGCTTTCTTT | CASGLSGPEAFF
TRBJ2-7 | - | TRBV29-1 | - | TGCAGCGTCAGACAGGGAGGGTACGAGCAGTACTTC | CSVRQGGYEQYF
TRBJ2-7 | TRBD2 | TRBV5-1 | - | TGCGCCAGCAGCCGGAGACTAGCGGGAACCATACCCTACGAGCAGTACTTC | CASSRRLAGTIPYEQYF
TRBJ2-7 | - | TRBV2 | few | TGTGCCAGCAGTGAGGGCTCCCGCTCCTACGAGCAGTACTTC | CASSEGSRSYEQYF
TRBJ2-2 | - | TRBV29-1 | - | TGCAGCGTTTCTGCGGGCACCGGGGAGCTGTTTTTT | CSVSAGTGELFF
TRBJ1-3 | - | TRBV11-2 | - | TGTGCCAGCAGCAGTCCAAGAAACACCATATATTTT | CASSSPRNTIYF
TRBJ1-1 | - | TRBV15 | - | TGTGCCACCAGCAGAGCACGGGTACTCAACACTGAAGCTTTCTTT | CATSRARVLNTEAFF